Sequencing of this TCR beta chain was carried out in a study of monozygotic twins with cystic fibrosis. Some clones are missing from TCRdb's copy, which holds only in-frame ones; the method was immunoSEQ multiplex PCR. The sample carries about 36,000 clones, under 90% recorded once. The sequenced material came from blood. This TCR derives from a girl aged 2-10 years with cystic fibrosis.

The CDR3, as DNA: TGTGCCTGGAGTTCCCGGGACAGGGGGCTTGGGCAGTACTTC. Its protein product is CAWSSRDRGLGQYF. V is TRBV30 and J is TRBJ2-7; 12 bases line up with TRBD1. The CDR3 runs to 14 residues. CDR1 and CDR2 from the germline V gene are GTSNPN and SVGIG (reference sequence). The ends lost 2 bases at V and 9 bases at J; junction bases unmatched: 8.